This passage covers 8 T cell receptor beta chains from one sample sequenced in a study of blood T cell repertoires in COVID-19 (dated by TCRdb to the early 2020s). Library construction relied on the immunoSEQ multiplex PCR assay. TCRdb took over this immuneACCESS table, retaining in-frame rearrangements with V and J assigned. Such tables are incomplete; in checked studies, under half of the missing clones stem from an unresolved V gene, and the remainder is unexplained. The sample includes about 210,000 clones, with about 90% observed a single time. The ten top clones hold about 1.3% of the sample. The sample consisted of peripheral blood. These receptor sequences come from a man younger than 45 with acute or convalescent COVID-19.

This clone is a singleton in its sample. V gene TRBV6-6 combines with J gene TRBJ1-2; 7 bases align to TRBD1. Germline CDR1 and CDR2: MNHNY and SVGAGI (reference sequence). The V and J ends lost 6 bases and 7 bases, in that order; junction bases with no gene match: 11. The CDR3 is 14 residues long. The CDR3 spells CASRETGTVGGYTF. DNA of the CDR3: TGTGCCAGCAGAGAAACAGGGACAGTCGGTGGCTACACCTTC.

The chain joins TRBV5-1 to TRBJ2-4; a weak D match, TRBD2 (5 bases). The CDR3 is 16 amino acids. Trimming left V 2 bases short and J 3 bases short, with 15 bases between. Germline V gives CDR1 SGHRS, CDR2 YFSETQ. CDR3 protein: CASSFFGVVDKNIQYF. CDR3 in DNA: TGCGCCAGCAGCTTTTTCGGGGTGGTGGACAAAAACATTCAGTACTTC. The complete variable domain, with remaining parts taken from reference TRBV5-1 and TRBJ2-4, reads KAGVTQTPRYLIKTRGQQVTLSCSPISGHRSVSWYQQTPGQGLQFLFEYFSETQRNKGNFPGRFSGRQFSNSRSEMNVSTLELGDSALYLCASSFFGVVDKNIQYFGAGTRLSVL.

DNA for the CDR3: TGCGCCAGCAGAGACTTGACAGGCCGGCCCTACGAGCAGTACTTC. As protein: CASRDLTGRPYEQYF. This chain links TRBV4-1 with TRBJ2-7; a possible D gene is TRBD1 (6 bases). V lost 6 bases and J 2 bases, leaving 17 bases between the germline ends. This CDR3 has 15 amino acids. The V gene's germline CDR1 is MGHRA and CDR2 YSYEKL.

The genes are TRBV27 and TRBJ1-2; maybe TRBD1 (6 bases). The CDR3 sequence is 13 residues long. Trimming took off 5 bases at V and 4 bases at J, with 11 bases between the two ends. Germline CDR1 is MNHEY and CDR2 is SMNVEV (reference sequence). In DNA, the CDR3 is TGTGCCAGCAGTAGAGGACAGATCTATGGCTACACCTTC. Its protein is CASSRGQIYGYTF.

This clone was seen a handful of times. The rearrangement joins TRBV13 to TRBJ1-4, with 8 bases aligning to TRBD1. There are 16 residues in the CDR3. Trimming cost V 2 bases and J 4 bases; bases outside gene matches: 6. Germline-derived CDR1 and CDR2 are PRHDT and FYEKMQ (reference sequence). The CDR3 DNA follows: TGTGCCAGCAGCTTAAAGGGGGACAGGCGTAATGAAAAACTGTTTTTT. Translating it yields CASSLKGDRRNEKLFF.

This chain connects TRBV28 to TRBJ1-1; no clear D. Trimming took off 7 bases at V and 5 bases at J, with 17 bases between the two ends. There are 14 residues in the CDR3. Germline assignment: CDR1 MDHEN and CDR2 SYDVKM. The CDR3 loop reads CASTPSGSVTEAFF. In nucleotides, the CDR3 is TGTGCCAGCACCCCCAGCGGGTCAGTAACTGAAGCTTTCTTT.

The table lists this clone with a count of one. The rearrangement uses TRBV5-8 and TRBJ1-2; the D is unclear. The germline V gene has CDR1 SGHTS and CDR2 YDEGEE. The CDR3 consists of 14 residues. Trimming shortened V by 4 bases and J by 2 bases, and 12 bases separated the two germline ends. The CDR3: CASSLRPQNYGYTF. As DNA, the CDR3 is TGTGCCAGCAGCCTACGCCCCCAAAACTATGGCTACACCTTC.

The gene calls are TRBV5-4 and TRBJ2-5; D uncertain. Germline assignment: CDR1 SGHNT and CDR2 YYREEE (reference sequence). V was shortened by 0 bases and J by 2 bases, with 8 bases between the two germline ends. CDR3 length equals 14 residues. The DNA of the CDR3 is TGTGCCAGCAGCTTGGCCGGCGGTCAAGAGACCCAGTACTTC. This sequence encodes CASSLAGGQETQYF.